This T cell receptor beta chain is drawn from a study of early T cells in non-severe SARS-CoV-2 infection. The CDR3 runs to 15 residues. V trimming: 4 bases; J trimming: 8 bases; junction bases outside the gene matches: 11. Germline loops: CDR1 WSHSY, CDR2 SAAADI. Each cDNA molecule carried a unique molecular identifier. TCRdb used MiXCR to reprocess the 5' RACE reads, holding one entry per CDR3 protein. Altogether more than 65,000 distinct CDR3 sequences are present, 9.5% to 15% being singletons, with the ten largest covering around 2.9%. This clonotype was counted at least ten times. The sequences come from whole blood, collected at baseline. The sequence derives from an adult who was a healthcare worker with PCR-confirmed SARS-CoV-2 infection or an uninfected control (not recorded which). The chain joins TRBV10-2 to TRBJ2-1; 7 positions match TRBD2. The CDR3 coding sequence is TGCGCCAGCAGTGCTTGGTCGAGCGGGGCGGATGAGCAGTTCTTC. This gives the protein CASSAWSSGADEQFF.